Reported below is one TCR beta chain. The data stem from a study of shared clonotypes between healthy human individuals. Germline CDR1 and CDR2: WSHSY and SAAADI. V lost 0 bases, J lost 6 bases, and 2 bases stayed unmatched. The CDR3 loop spans 14 amino acids. Naive CD8 cells were CD45RO-negative, positively selected for CCR7, excluding terminally differentiated effector memory CD45RA+ cells. TCRdb keeps only in-frame clones here, not all; method: immunoSEQ multiplex PCR. The sample lists over 2 million clones, less than 95% occurring once. The gene calls are TRBV10-2 and TRBJ1-5, with 7 bases fitting TRBD1. The TCR comes from a young man in good health. Sequencing input: naive CD8+ T cells sorted from blood. CDR3 bases: TGCGCCAGCAGTGAGTCGGCAGGGGGTCAGCCCCAGCATTTT. This codes for CASSESAGGQPQHF.